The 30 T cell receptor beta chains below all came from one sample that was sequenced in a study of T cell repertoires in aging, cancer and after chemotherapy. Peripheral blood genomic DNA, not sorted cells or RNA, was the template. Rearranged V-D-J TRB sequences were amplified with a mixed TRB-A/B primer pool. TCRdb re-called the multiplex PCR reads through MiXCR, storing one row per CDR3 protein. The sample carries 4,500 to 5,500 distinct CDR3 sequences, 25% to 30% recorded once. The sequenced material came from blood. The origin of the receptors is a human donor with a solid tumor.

Here the CDR3 DNA reads TGTGCCAGCAGTTTAGGCGGACTAGCGGCCTACGAGCAGTACTTC. As protein: CASSLGGLAAYEQYF. The genes are TRBV27 and TRBJ2-7, with 10 positions matching TRBD2. Germline CDR1 reads MNHEY; CDR2 reads SMNVEV (reference sequence). The CDR3 covers 15 residues. The ends lost 2 bases at V and 2 bases at J; junction bases unmatched: 3.

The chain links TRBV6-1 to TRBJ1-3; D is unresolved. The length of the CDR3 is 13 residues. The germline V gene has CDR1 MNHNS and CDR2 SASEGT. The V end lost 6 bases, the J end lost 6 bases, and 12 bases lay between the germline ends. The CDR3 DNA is TGTGCCAGCAGCGTTGACGTCCCAAACACCATATATTTT. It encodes CASSVDVPNTIYF.

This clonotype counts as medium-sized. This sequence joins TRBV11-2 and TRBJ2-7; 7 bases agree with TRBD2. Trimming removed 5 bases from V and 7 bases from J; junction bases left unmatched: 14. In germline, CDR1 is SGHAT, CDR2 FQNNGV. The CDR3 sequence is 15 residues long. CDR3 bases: TGTGCCAGCAGCCTGGAGGCTAGCGGACCACGGGAGCAGTACTTC. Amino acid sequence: CASSLEASGPREQYF.

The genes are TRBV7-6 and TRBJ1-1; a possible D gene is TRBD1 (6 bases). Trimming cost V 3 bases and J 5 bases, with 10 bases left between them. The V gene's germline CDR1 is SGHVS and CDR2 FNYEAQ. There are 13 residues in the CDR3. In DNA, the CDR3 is TGTGCCAGCAGCTTTGACAGGTGGACTGAAGCTTTCTTT. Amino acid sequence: CASSFDRWTEAFF.

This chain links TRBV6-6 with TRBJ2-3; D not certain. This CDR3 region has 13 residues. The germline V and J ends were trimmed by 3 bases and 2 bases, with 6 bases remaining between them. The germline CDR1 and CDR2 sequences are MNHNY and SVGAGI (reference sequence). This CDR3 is CASSYGYTDTQYF. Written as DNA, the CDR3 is TGTGCCAGCAGTTATGGATACACAGATACGCAGTATTTT.

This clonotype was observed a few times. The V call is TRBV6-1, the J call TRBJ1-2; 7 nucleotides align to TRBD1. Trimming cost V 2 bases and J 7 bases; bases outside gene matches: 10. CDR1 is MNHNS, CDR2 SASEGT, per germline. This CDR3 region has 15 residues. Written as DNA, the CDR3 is TGTGCCAGCAGTGAACGGGGTGCACAGGGGTCTGGCTACACCTTC. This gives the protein CASSERGAQGSGYTF.

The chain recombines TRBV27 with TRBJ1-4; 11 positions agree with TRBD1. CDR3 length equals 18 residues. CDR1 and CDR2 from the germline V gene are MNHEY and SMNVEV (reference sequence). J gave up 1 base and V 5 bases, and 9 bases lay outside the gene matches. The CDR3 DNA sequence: TGTGCCAGCAGTAACCCCGGGACAGGGGGGTTAACTAATGAAAAACTGTTTTTT. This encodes CASSNPGTGGLTNEKLFF.

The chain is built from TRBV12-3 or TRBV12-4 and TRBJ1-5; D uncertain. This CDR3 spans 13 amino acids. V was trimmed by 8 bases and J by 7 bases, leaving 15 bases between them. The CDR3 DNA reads TGTGCCAGCCGCGAACTGGATGGACAGCCCCAGCATTTT. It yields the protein CASRELDGQPQHF.

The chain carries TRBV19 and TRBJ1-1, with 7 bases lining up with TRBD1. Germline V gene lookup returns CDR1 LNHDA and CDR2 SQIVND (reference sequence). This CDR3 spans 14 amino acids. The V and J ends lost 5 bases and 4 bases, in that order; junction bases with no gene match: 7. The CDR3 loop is CASSVRGSGTEAFF. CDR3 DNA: TGTGCCAGTAGTGTCAGGGGGTCCGGCACTGAAGCTTTCTTT.

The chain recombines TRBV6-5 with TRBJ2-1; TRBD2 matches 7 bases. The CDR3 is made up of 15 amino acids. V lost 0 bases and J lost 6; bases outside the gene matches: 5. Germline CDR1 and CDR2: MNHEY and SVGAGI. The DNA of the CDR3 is TGTGCCAGCAGTTACTCGTTGGGGGGGGGCAATGAGCAGTTCTTC. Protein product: CASSYSLGGGNEQFF.

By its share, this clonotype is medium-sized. CDR3 loop: CASSSTSLSSYNEQFF. DNA of the CDR3: TGTGCCAGCAGCTCGACTAGCCTAAGCTCCTACAATGAGCAGTTCTTC. This chain uses TRBV6-5 with TRBJ2-1, with 7 bases that match TRBD2. CDR1 is MNHEY, CDR2 SVGAGI, per germline. V dropped 6 bases and J dropped 0; count of bases not matched to a gene: 8. This CDR3 is built from 16 residues.

As DNA, the CDR3 is TGTGCCAGCGGGCAGGGCCAAAATCAGCCCCAGCATTTT. Translating gives CASGQGQNQPQHF. V gene TRBV7-3 combines with J gene TRBJ1-5; possibly TRBD1 for D (5 bases). Trimming took 8 bases from V and 4 from J, leaving 12 bases between them. Germline V gene lookup returns CDR1 SGHTA and CDR2 FQGTGA. The CDR3 extends over 13 amino acids.

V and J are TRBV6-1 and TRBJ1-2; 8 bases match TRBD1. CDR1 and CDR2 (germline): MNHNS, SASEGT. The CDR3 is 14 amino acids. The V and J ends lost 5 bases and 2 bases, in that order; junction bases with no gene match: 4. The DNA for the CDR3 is TGTGCCAGCAGTCCAGGGGGCGGCAACTATGGCTACACCTTC. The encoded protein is CASSPGGGNYGYTF.

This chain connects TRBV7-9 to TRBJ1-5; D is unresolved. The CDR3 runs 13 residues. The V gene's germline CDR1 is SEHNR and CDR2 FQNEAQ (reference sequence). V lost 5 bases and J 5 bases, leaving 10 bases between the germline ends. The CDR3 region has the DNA TGTGCCAGCAGCCTCGGTGACGATCAGCCCCAGCATTTT. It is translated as CASSLGDDQPQHF.

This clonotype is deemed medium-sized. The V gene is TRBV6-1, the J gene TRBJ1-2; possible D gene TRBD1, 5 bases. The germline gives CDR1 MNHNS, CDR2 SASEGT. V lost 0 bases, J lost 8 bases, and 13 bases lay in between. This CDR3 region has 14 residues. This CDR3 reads CASSEAGSGSGYTF. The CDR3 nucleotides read TGTGCCAGCAGTGAAGCTGGGTCAGGGAGCGGCTACACCTTC.

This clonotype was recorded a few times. This CDR3 reads CASSIPGDGNQPQHF. The CDR3 DNA reads as TGTGCCAGTAGTATCCCGGGAGATGGCAATCAGCCCCAGCATTTT. The chain uses TRBV19 and TRBJ1-5; D is uncertain. This CDR3 contains 15 residues. Trimming stripped 3 bases from V and 2 bases from J, with 11 bases between. Germline V gives CDR1 LNHDA, CDR2 SQIVND (reference sequence).

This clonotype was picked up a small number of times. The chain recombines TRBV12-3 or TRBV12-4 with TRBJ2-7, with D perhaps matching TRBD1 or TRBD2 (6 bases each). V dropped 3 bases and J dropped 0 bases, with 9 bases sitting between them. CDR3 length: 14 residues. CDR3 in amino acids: CASSLRGVSYEQYF. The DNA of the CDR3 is TGTGCCAGCAGTTTGAGGGGGGTCTCCTACGAGCAGTACTTC.

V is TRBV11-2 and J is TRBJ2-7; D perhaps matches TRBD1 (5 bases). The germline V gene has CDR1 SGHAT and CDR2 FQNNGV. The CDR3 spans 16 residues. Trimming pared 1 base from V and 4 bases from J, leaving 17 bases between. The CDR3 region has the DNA TGTGCCAGCAGCTTAGGGTGGGGCCCACCGGAGTACGAGCAGTACTTC. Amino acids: CASSLGWGPPEYEQYF.

This CDR3 is CASSSGVGSPLHF. The CDR3 coding sequence is TGTGCCAGCAGTTCAGGGGTTGGTTCACCCCTCCACTTT. V is TRBV28 and J is TRBJ1-6, with D perhaps matching TRBD1 (6 bases). V lost 4 bases, J lost 9 bases, and 10 bases lay in between. In germline, CDR1 is MDHEN, CDR2 SYDVKM. The CDR3 is 13 residues long. The entire variable domain, with the rest obtained from reference TRBV28 and TRBJ1-6, is as follows: DVKVTQSSRYLVKRTGEKVFLECVQDMDHENMFWYRQDPGLGLRLIYFSYDVKMKEKGDIPEGYSVSREKKERFSLILESASTNQTSMYLCASSSGVGSPLHFGNGTRLTVT.

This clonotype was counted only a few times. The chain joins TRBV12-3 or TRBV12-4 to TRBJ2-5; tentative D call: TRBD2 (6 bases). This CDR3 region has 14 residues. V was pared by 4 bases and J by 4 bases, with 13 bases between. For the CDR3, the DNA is TGTGCCAGCAGTTCTCCGGGACTCCTAGAGACCCAGTACTTC. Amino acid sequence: CASSSPGLLETQYF.

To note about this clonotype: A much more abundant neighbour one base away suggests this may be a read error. CDR3 nucleotides: TGTGCCAGCAGTTTATCGCTGATCTCCTACGAGCAGTACTTC. It encodes CASSLSLISYEQYF. V is TRBV12-3 or TRBV12-4 and J is TRBJ2-7, with unresolved D. This CDR3 has 14 residues. The V end was cut by 2 bases, the J end by 0 bases, with 8 bases between.

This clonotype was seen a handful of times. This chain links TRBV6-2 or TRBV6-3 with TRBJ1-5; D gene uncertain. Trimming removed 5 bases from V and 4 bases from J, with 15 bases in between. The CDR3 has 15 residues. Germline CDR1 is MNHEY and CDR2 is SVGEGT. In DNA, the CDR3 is TGTGCCAGCAGTGTAACAAGTGGTCGGAATCAGCCCCAGCATTTT. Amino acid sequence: CASSVTSGRNQPQHF.

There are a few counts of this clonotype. This chain's CDR3 is CASSLDGTQRGQQYF. In DNA form, the CDR3 reads TGTGCCAGCAGCTTGGACGGGACCCAAAGGGGACAGCAGTACTTC. J is TRBJ2-7 and V is TRBV5-4; the D gene could be TRBD1 or TRBD2 (5 bases each). Germline V lookup: CDR1 SGHNT, CDR2 YYREEE (reference sequence). The CDR3 loop spans 15 amino acids. Trimming took off 0 bases at V and 8 bases at J, with 18 bases between the two ends.

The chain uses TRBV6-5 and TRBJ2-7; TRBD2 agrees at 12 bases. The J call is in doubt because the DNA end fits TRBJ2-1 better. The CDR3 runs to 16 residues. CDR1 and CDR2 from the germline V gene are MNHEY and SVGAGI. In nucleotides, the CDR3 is TGTGCCAGCAGTTCGCAGACTAGCGGGAGTCTCAATGAGCAGTTCTTC. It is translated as CASSSQTSGSLNEQFF.

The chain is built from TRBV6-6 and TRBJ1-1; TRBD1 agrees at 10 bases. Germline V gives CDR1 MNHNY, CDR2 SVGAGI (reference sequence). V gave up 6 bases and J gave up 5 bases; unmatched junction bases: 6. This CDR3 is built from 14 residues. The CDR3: CASSPRTGGTEAFF. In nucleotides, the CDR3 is TGTGCCAGCAGCCCCCGGACAGGGGGAACTGAAGCTTTCTTT.

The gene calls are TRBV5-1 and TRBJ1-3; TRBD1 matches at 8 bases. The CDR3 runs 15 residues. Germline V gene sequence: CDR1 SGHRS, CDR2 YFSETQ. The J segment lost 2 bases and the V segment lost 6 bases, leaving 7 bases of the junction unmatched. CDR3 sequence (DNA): TGCGCCAGCACCTCAGGGGGCGACCCTGGAAACACCATATATTTT. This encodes CASTSGGDPGNTIYF.

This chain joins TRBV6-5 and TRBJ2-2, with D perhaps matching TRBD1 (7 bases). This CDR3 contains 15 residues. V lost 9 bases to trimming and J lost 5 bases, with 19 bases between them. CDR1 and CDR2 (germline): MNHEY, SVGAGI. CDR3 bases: TGTGCCAGTTCCCCAGGGGGGTCCTATACCGGGGAGCTGTTTTTT. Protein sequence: CASSPGGSYTGELFF.

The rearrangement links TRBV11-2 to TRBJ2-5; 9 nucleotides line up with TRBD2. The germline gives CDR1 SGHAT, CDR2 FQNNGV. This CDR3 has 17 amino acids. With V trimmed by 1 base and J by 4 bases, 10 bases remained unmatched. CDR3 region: CASSLVFGGRAAETQYF. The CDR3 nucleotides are TGTGCCAGCAGCTTAGTATTCGGCGGGAGGGCCGCAGAGACCCAGTACTTC.

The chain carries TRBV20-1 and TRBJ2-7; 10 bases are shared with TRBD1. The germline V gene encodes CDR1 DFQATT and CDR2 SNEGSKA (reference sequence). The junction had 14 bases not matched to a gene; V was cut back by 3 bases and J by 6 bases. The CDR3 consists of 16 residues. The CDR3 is CSARGSGTGDGSEQYF. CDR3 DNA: TGCAGTGCTAGGGGTTCCGGGACAGGGGATGGAAGCGAGCAGTACTTC.

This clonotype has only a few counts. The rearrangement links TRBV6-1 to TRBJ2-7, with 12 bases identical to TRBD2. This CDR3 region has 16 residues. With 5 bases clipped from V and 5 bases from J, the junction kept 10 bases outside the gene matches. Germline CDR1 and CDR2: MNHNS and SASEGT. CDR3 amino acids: CASSPTRLAGGDEQYF. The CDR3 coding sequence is TGTGCCAGCAGTCCAACCAGGCTAGCGGGAGGGGACGAGCAGTACTTC.